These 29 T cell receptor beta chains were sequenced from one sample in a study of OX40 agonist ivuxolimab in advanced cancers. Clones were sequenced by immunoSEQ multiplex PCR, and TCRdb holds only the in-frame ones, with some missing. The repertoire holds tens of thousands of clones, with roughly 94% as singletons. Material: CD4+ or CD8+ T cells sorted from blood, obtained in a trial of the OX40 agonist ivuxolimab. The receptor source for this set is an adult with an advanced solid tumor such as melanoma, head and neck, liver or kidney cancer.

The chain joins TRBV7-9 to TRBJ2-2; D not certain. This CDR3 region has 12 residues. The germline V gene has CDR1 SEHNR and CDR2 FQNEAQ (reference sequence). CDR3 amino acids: CTPLANTGELFF. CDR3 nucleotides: TGTACGCCGCTAGCGAACACCGGGGAGCTGTTTTTT.

The CDR3: CASSGSTGFYGYTF. CDR3 sequence (DNA): TGTGCCAGCAGCGGCTCGACAGGGTTTTATGGCTACACCTTC. The chain links TRBV11-2 to TRBJ1-2, with TRBD1 matching 7 bases. The CDR3 sequence is 14 residues long. The germline gives CDR1 SGHAT, CDR2 FQNNGV. V gave up 5 bases and J gave up 5 bases; unmatched junction bases: 8.

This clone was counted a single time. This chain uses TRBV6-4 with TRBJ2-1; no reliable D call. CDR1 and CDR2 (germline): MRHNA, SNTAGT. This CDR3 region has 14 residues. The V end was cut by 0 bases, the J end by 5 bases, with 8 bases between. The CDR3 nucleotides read TGTGCCAGCAGTGACTCGGAGTCCCACAATGAGCAGTTCTTC. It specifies CASSDSESHNEQFF.

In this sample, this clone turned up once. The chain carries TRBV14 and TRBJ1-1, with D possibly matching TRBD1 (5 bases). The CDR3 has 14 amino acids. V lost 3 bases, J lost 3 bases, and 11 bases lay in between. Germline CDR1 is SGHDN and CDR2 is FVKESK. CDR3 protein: CASSHSRVDTEAFF. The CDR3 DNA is TGTGCCAGCAGCCACTCCAGGGTGGACACTGAAGCTTTCTTT.

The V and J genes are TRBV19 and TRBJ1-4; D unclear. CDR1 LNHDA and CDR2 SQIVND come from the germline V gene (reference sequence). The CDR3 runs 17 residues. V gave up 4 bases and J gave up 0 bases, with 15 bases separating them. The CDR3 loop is CASSTLRYGATNEKLFF. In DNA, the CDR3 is TGTGCCAGTAGTACATTGCGATATGGTGCAACTAATGAAAAACTGTTTTTT.

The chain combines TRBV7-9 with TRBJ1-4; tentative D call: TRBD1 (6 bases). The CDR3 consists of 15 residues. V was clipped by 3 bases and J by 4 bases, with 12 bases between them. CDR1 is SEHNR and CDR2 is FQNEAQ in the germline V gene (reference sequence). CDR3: CASSFEDRSNEKLFF. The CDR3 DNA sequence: TGTGCCAGCAGCTTTGAGGACAGAAGTAATGAAAAACTGTTTTTT.

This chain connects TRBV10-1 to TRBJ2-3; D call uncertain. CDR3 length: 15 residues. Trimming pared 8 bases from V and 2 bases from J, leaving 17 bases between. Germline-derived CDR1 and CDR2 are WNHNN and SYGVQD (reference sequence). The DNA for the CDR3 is TGCGCCAGCGGGAAGTTAGAAGATCCCACAGATACGCAGTATTTT. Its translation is CASGKLEDPTDTQYF.

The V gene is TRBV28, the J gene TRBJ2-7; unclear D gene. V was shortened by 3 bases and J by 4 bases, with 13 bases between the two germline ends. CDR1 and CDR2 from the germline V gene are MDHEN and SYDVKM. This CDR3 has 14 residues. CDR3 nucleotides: TGTGCCAGCAGTTTCATAGGGAATACGTACGAGCAGTACTTC. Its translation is CASSFIGNTYEQYF.

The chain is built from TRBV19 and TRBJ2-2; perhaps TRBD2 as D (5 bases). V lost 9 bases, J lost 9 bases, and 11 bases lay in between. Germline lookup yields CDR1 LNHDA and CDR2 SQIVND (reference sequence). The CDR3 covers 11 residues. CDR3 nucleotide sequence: TGTGCCAGCCTACGGGGAAGGGAGCTGTTTTTT. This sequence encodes CASLRGRELFF.

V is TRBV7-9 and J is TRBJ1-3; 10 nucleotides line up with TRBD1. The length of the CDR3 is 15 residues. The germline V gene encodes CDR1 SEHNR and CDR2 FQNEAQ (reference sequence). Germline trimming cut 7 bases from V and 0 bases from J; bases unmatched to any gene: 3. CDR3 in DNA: TGTGCCAGCACCGGACAGGGGGACTCTGGAAACACCATATATTTT. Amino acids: CASTGQGDSGNTIYF.

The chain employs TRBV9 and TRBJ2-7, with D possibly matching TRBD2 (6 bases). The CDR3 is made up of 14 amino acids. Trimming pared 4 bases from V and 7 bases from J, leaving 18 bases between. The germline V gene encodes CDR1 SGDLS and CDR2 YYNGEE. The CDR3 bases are TGTGCCAGCAGCCTTGGGACTGCCGTCTGGGAGCAGTACTTC. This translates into CASSLGTAVWEQYF.

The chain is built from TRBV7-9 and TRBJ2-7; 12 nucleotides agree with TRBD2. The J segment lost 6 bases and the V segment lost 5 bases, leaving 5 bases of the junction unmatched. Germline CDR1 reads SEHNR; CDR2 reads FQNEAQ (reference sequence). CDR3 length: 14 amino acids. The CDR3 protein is CASSPRLAGAEQYF. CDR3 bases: TGTGCCAGCAGCCCGCGACTAGCGGGGGCCGAGCAGTACTTC. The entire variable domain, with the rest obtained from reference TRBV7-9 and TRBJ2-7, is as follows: DTGVSQNPRHKITKRGQNVTFRCDPISEHNRLYWYRQTLGQGPEFLTYFQNEAQLEKSRLLSDRFSAERPKGSFSTLEIQRTEQGDSAMYLCASSPRLAGAEQYFGPGTRLTVT.

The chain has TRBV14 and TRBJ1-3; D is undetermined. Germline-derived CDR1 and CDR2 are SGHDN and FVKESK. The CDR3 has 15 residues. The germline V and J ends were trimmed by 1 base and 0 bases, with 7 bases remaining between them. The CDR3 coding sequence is TGTGCCAGCAGCCAAGCGTCGGACTCTGGAAACACCATATATTTT. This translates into CASSQASDSGNTIYF.

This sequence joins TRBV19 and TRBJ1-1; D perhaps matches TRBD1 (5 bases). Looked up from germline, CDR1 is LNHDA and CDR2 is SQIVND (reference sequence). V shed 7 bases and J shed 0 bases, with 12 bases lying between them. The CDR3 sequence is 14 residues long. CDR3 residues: CASTLVGLNTEAFF. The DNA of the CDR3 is TGTGCCAGTACCCTCGTGGGGCTGAACACTGAAGCTTTCTTT. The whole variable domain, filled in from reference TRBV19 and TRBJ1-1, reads DGGITQSPKYLFRKEGQNVTLSCEQNLNHDAMYWYRQDPGQGLRLIYYSQIVNDFQKGDIAEGYSVSREKKESFPLTVTSAQKNPTAFYLCASTLVGLNTEAFFGQGTRLTVV.

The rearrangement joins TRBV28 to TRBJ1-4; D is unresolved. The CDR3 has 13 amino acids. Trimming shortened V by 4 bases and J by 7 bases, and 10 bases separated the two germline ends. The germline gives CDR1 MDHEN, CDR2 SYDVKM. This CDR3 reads CASSSAGVEKLFF. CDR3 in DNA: TGTGCCAGCAGTTCAGCGGGCGTTGAAAAACTGTTTTTT.

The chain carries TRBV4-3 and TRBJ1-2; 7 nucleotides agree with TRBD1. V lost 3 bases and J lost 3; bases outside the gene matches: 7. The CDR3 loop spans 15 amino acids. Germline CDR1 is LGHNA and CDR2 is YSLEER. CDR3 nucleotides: TGCGCCAGCAGCCAGGGAGAAGGGGGCGACTATGGCTACACCTTC. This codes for CASSQGEGGDYGYTF.

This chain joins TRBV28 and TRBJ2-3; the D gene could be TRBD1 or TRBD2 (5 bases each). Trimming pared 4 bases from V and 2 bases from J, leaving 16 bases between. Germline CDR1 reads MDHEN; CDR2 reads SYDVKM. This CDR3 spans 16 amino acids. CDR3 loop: CASSSLSGASTDTQYF. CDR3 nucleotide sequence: TGTGCCAGCAGTTCCCTGTCCGGGGCATCCACAGATACGCAGTATTTT.

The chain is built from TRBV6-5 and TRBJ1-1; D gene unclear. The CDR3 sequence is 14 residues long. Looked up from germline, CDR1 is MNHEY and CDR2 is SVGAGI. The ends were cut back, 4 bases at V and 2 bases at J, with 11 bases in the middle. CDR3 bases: TGTGCCAGCAGTTCCCACACCCCAAACACTGAAGCTTTCTTT. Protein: CASSSHTPNTEAFF.

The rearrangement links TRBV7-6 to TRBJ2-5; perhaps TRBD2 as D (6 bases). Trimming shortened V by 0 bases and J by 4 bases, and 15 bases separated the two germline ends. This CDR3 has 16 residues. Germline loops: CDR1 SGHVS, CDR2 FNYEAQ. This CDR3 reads CASSLAPDGGLETQYF. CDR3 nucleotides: TGTGCCAGCAGCTTAGCCCCAGATGGGGGGTTAGAGACCCAGTACTTC.

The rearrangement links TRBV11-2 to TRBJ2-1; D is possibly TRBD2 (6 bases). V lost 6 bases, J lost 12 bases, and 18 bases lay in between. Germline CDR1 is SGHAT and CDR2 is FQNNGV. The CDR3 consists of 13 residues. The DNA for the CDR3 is TGTGCCAGCAGTCCCACGGAGCGCGGGGTGCAGTTCTTC. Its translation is CASSPTERGVQFF.

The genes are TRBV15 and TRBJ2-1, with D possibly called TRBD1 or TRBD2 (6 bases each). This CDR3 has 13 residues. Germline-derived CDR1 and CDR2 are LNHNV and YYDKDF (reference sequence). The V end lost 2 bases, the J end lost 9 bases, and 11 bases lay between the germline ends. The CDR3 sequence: CATSRLRGVEQFF. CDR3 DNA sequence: TGTGCCACCAGCAGACTTAGGGGGGTTGAGCAGTTCTTC.

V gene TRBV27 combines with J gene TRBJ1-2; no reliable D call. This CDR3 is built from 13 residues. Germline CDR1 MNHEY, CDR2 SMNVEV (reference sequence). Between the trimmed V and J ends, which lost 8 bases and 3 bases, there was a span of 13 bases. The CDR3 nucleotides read TGTGCCAGCCGTCCGGAGGTGGACTATGGCTACACCTTC. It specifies CASRPEVDYGYTF.

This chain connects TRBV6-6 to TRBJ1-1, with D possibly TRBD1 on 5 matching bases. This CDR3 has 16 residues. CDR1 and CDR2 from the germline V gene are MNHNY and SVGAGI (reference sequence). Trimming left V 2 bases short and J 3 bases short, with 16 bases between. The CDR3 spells CASSYQESGTDTEAFF. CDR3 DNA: TGTGCCAGCAGTTACCAGGAATCGGGGACGGACACTGAAGCTTTCTTT.

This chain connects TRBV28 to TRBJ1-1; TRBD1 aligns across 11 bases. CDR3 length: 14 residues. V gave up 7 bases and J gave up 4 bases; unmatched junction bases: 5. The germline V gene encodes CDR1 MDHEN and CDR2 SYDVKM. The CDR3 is CASTTGTGGTEAFF. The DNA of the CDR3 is TGTGCCAGCACCACCGGGACAGGGGGCACTGAAGCTTTCTTT.

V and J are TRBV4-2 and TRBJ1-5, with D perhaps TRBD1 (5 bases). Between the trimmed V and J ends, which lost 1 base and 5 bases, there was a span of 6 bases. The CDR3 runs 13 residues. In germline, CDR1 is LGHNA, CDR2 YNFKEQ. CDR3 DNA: TGTGCCAGCAGCCAAGGGGGGGATCAGCCCCAGCATTTT. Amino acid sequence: CASSQGGDQPQHF.

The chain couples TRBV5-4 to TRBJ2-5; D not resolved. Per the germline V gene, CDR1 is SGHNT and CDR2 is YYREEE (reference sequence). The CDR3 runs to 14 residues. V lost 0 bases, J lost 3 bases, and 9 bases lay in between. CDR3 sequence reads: CASSLGLAKETQYF. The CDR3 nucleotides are TGTGCCAGCAGCTTGGGACTCGCTAAAGAGACCCAGTACTTC. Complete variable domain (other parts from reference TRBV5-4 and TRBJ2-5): ETGVTQSPTHLIKTRGQQVTLRCSSQSGHNTVSWYQQALGQGPQFIFQYYREEENGRGNFPPRFSGLQFPNYSSELNVNALELDDSALYLCASSLGLAKETQYFGPGTRLLVL.

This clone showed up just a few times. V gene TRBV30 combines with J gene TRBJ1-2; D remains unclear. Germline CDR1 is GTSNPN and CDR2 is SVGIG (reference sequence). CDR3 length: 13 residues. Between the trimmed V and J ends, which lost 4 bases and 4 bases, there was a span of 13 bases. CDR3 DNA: TGTGCCTGGATGGCAGAGAGCCGCTATGGCTACACCTTC. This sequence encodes CAWMAESRYGYTF.

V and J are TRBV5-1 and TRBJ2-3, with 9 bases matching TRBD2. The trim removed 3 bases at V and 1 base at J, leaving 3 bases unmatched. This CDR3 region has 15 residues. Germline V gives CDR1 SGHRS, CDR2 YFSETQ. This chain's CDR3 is CASSWWTSGTDTQYF. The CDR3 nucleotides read TGCGCCAGCAGCTGGTGGACTAGCGGCACAGATACGCAGTATTTT.

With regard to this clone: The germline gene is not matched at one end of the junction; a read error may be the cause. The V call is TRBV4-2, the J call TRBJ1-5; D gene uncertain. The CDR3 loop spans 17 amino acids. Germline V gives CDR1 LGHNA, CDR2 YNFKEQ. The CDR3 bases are TGTGCCGGCAGCCAAGATCCTGGCCAACCCGTTAATCAGCCCCAGCATTTT. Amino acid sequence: CAGSQDPGQPVNQPQHF.